These 17 T cell receptor beta chains were sequenced from one sample in a study of T cells in localized non-small cell lung cancer. Assay: immunoSEQ multiplex PCR; the TCRdb copy retains only in-frame clones and omits some. The sample lists some 5,900 clones; around 26% were seen once. Sequenced material: lung tumor tissue, taken before any cancer treatment. All receptors derive from a female donor at least 60 years old with stage I lung adenocarcinoma.

The chain uses TRBV7-5 and TRBJ1-6; TRBD1 is the table's D call, not checked against the DNA. TRBV7-5 corresponds to a pseudogene. CDR3 length: 16 amino acids. The CDR3 loop reads CASSTGQGATYSPLHF. The CDR3, as DNA: TGTGCCAGCAGCACTGGACAGGGGGCGACATATTCACCCCTCCACTTT.

In its sample, this clone was seen a few times. The chain recombines TRBV11-3 with TRBJ1-6; a possible D gene is TRBD1 (6 bases). This CDR3 has 15 residues. Germline V gene sequence: CDR1 SGHNT, CDR2 YENEEA. The V gene lost 4 bases and the J gene lost 7 bases, with 14 bases spanning the gap. CDR3 loop: CASSWFGGANSPLHF. As DNA, the CDR3 is TGTGCCAGCAGCTGGTTTGGGGGCGCGAATTCACCCCTCCACTTT.

This clone is medium-sized by share. The genes are TRBV6-8 and TRBJ2-1; D call uncertain. The CDR3 runs to 12 residues. V lost 5 bases and J lost 5, with 7 bases in between. Germline CDR1 MNHGY, CDR2 SAAAGT. The CDR3 reads CASSAGNNEQFF. The CDR3 coding sequence is TGTGCCAGCAGTGCCGGCAACAATGAGCAGTTCTTC.

The chain is built from TRBV18 and TRBJ2-6; 8 positions agree with TRBD1. The CDR3 has 17 amino acids. Germline V gene data show CDR1 as KGHSH and CDR2 as LQKENI. The J segment lost 0 bases and the V segment lost 10 bases, leaving 11 bases of the junction unmatched. In DNA form, the CDR3 reads TGTGCCACCTTCCCAGGGGGCCAAATCTCTGGGGCCAACGTCCTGACTTTC. This codes for CATFPGGQISGANVLTF.

The chain joins TRBV28 to TRBJ1-1, with a weak D call TRBD1 (6 bases). Germline V gene sequence: CDR1 MDHEN, CDR2 SYDVKM. The CDR3 length is 16 residues. V lost 2 bases and J lost 0, with 13 bases in between. In nucleotides, the CDR3 is TGTGCCAGCAGTTTAAATCAGGGGTTCATGAACACTGAAGCTTTCTTT. Translating it yields CASSLNQGFMNTEAFF.

This clone was seen just once. The V and J genes are TRBV9 and TRBJ2-1, with D possibly matching TRBD2 (6 bases). Trimming removed 0 bases from V and 1 base from J, with 11 bases in between. In germline, CDR1 is SGDLS, CDR2 YYNGEE. The CDR3 consists of 16 residues. In DNA, the CDR3 is TGTGCCAGCAGCGTAGTCGGGACTCCATCCTACAATGAGCAGTTCTTC. Protein: CASSVVGTPSYNEQFF.

V usage is TRBV29-1 and J usage is TRBJ2-5, with 13 bases identical to TRBD2. The ends lost 6 bases at V and 9 bases at J; junction bases unmatched: 16. The germline V gene encodes CDR1 SQVTM and CDR2 ANQGSEA. CDR3 size: 16 residues. The CDR3 region is CSVDRTGTSGDPAQYF. The CDR3 DNA reads as TGCAGCGTCGATAGGACCGGGACTAGCGGGGACCCGGCCCAGTACTTC.

The chain couples TRBV11-3 to TRBJ1-6, with 9 bases identical to TRBD1. The germline CDR1 and CDR2 sequences are SGHNT and YENEEA. The CDR3 is 15 amino acids. J lost 6 bases, V lost 3 bases, and 3 bases had no gene match. The CDR3 is CASSLNRGLNSPLHF. CDR3 coding DNA: TGTGCCAGCAGCTTGAACAGGGGGCTTAATTCACCCCTCCACTTT.

V and J are TRBV4-1 and TRBJ1-3; the D is unclear. Germline CDR1 reads MGHRA; CDR2 reads YSYEKL. Trimming stripped 1 base from V and 0 bases from J, with 10 bases between. CDR3 size: 16 residues. CDR3 protein: CASSQAGTGSGNTIYF. CDR3 sequence (DNA): TGCGCCAGCAGCCAAGCCGGCACTGGCTCTGGAAACACCATATATTTT.

The rearrangement joins TRBV11-3 to TRBJ2-2, with D unclear. The CDR3 is made up of 16 amino acids. CDR1 is SGHNT, CDR2 YENEEA, per germline. V lost 8 bases, J lost 0 bases, and 16 bases lay in between. Here the CDR3 DNA reads TGTGCCAGCCCTCTTTTGGCGATTTCGAACACCGGGGAGCTGTTTTTT. Protein product: CASPLLAISNTGELFF.

The genes are TRBV11-3 and TRBJ2-1; D is perhaps TRBD1 or TRBD2 (5 bases each). Germline CDR1 reads SGHNT; CDR2 reads YENEEA. The CDR3 contains 17 residues. The germline V and J ends were trimmed by 0 bases and 7 bases, with 19 bases remaining between them. In DNA, the CDR3 is TGTGCCAGCAGCTTAGAACCCGGACGGGGCTTAGGGAATGAGCAGTTCTTC. As protein: CASSLEPGRGLGNEQFF.

This clone came up a few times. Here the CDR3 reads CASSYTAGTVYSNQPQHF. CDR3 in DNA: TGTGCCAGCAGTTACACCGCCGGGACAGTCTATAGCAATCAGCCCCAGCATTTT. The chain carries TRBV6-8 and TRBJ1-5; TRBD1 agrees at 7 bases. CDR1 is MNHGY, CDR2 SAAAGT, per germline. The CDR3 is made up of 18 amino acids. V lost 2 bases and J lost 0; bases outside the gene matches: 10.

This clone was counted between two and nine times. The genes are TRBV19 and TRBJ1-3; 9 positions agree with TRBD1. Germline V gene data show CDR1 as LNHDA and CDR2 as SQIVND (reference sequence). The CDR3 loop spans 15 amino acids. V shed 5 bases and J 4 bases; nucleotides not matched to a gene: 6. The CDR3: CASSGTGTHGNTIYF. CDR3 nucleotide sequence: TGTGCCAGTAGTGGGACAGGGACACACGGAAACACCATATATTTT.

This clone was seen more than once but under ten times. V is TRBV6-7 and J is TRBJ2-1; 10 bases agree with TRBD2. TRBV6-7 is placed among ORFs of uncertain function. V lost 5 bases to trimming and J lost 12 bases; unmatched junction nucleotides: 7. The CDR3 is made up of 13 amino acids. CDR3 sequence reads: CASSEAGGTRQFF. CDR3 nucleotides: TGTGCCAGCAGTGAAGCGGGAGGGACACGGCAGTTCTTC.

The sample holds a few counts of this clone. DNA of the CDR3: TGTGCCAGCAGTGTGGCGAGCACCCGAAACAATGAGCAGTTCTTC. This translates into CASSVASTRNNEQFF. The chain couples TRBV2 to TRBJ2-1, with D unclear. Per germline, CDR1 SNHLY and CDR2 FYNNEI. CDR3 size: 15 residues. V lost 4 bases to trimming and J lost 5 bases, with 15 bases between them.

This sequence joins TRBV19 and TRBJ1-2, with TRBD1 matching 10 bases. Germline lookup yields CDR1 LNHDA and CDR2 SQIVND (reference sequence). With V trimmed by 8 bases and J by 5 bases, 11 bases remained unmatched. This CDR3 is 15 amino acids long. CDR3 in DNA: TGTGCCAGTCGCATTCCGGGACAGGGGTCTTATGGCTACACCTTC. Protein product: CASRIPGQGSYGYTF. The full variable domain, in which reference TRBV19 and TRBJ1-2 provide the parts outside the CDR3, is DGGITQSPKYLFRKEGQNVTLSCEQNLNHDAMYWYRQDPGQGLRLIYYSQIVNDFQKGDIAEGYSVSREKKESFPLTVTSAQKNPTAFYLCASRIPGQGSYGYTFGSGTRLTVV.

By proportion, this clone is medium-sized. An end of the junction differs from the germline gene, which may be a read error. The CDR3, as DNA: TGTGCCAGCAGCCAAGATGCCAGGATTTTT. Translating it yields CASSQDARIF. The rearrangement links TRBV14 to TRBJ1-4; D is uncertain. CDR1 and CDR2 (germline): SGHDN, FVKESK. The CDR3 is 10 residues long.